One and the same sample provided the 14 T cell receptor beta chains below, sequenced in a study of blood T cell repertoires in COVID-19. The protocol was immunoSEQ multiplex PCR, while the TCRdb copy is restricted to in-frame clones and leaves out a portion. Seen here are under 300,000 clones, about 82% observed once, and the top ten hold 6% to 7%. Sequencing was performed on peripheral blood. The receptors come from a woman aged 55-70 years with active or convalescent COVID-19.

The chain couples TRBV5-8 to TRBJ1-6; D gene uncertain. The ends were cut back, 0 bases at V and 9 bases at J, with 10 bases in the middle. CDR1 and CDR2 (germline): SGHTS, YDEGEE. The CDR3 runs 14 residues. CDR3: CASSLAFRSSPLHF. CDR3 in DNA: TGTGCCAGCAGCTTGGCGTTTCGGAGTTCACCCCTCCACTTT.

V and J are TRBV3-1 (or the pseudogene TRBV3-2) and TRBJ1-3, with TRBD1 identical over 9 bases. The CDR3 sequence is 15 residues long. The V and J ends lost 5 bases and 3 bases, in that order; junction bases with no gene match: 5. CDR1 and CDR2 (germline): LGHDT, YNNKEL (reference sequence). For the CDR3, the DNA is TGTGCCAGCAGCTCACAGGGGGCGATTGGAAACACCATATATTTT. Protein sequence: CASSSQGAIGNTIYF.

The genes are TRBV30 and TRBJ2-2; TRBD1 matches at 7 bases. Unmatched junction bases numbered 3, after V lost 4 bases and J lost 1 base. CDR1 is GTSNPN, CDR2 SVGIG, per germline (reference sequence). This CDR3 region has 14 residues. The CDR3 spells CAWTRTGNTGELFF. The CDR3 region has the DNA TGTGCCTGGACTCGGACAGGGAACACCGGGGAGCTGTTTTTT. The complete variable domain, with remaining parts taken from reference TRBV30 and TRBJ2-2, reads SQTIHQWPATLVQPVGSPLSLECTVEGTSNPNLYWYRQAAGRGLQLLFYSVGIGQISSEVPQNLSASRPQDRQFILSSKKLLLSDSGFYLCAWTRTGNTGELFFGEGSRLTVL.

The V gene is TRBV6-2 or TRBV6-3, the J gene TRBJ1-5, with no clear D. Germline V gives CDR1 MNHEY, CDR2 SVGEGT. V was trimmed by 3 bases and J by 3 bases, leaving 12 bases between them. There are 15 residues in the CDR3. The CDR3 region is CASSYWRALNQPQHF. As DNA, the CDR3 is TGTGCCAGCAGTTATTGGAGGGCCCTCAATCAGCCCCAGCATTTT.

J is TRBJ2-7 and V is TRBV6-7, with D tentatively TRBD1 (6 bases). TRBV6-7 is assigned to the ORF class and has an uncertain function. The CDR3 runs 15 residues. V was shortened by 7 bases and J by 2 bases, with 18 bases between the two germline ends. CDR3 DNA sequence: TGTGCCAGCAAACCGAAGGGGGAAGAGACCTACGAGCAGTACTTC. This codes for CASKPKGEETYEQYF.

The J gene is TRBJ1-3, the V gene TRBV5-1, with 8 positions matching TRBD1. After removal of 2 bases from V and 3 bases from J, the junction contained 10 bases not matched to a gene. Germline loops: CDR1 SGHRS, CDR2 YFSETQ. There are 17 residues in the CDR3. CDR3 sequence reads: CASSLSPAGGGGNTIYF. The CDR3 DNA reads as TGCGCCAGCAGCTTAAGCCCAGCAGGGGGCGGTGGAAACACCATATATTTT.

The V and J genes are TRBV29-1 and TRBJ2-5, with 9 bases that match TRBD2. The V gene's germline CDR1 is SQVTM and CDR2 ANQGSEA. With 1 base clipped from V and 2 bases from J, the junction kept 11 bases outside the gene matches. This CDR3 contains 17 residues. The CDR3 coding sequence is TGCAGCGTTGAAGGGACAGACGGACTAGCGCTTCAAGAGACCCAGTACTTC. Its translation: CSVEGTDGLALQETQYF.

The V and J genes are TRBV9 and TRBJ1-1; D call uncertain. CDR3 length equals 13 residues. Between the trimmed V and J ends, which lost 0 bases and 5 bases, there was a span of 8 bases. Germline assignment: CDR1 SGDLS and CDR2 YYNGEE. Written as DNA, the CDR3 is TGTGCCAGCAGCGTAGGGTACAAGACTGAAGCTTTCTTT. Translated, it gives CASSVGYKTEAFF. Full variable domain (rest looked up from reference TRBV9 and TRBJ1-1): DSGVTQTPKHLITATGQRVTLRCSPRSGDLSVYWYQQSLDQGLQFLIQYYNGEERAKGNILERFSAQQFPDLHSELNLSSLELGDSALYFCASSVGYKTEAFFGQGTRLTVV.

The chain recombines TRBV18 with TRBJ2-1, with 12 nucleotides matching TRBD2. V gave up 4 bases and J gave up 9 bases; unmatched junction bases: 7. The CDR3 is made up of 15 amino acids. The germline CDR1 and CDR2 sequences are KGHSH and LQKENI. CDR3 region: CASSLGLAGWGEQFF. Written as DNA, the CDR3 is TGTGCCAGCTCACTCGGACTAGCGGGGTGGGGTGAGCAGTTCTTC.

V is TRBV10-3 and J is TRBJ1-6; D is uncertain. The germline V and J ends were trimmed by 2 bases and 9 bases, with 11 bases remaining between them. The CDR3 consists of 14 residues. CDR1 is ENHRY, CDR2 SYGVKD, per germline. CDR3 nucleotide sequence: TGTGCCATCAGTGAGCAGGACTATCGTTCACCCCTCCACTTT. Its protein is CAISEQDYRSPLHF.

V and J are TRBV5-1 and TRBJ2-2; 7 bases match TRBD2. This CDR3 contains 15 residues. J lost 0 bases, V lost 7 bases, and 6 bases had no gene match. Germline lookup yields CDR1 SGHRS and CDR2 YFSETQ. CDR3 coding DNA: TGCGCCAGCCAGGCGGGGGTCGCGAACACCGGGGAGCTGTTTTTT. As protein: CASQAGVANTGELFF.

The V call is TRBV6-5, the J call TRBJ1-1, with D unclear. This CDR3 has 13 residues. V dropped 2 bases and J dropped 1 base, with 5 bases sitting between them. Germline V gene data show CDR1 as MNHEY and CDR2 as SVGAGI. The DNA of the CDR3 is TGTGCCAGCAGTTACAGCAAGAACACTGAAGCTTTCTTT. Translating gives CASSYSKNTEAFF.

CDR3 in amino acids: CASSSTRAEQYF. Written as DNA, the CDR3 is TGTGCCAGCAGTTCGACTAGAGCCGAGCAGTACTTC. V is TRBV28 and J is TRBJ2-7, with D tentatively TRBD2 (6 bases). There are 12 residues in the CDR3. Trimming removed 4 bases from V and 6 bases from J, with 10 bases in between. Germline lookup yields CDR1 MDHEN and CDR2 SYDVKM.

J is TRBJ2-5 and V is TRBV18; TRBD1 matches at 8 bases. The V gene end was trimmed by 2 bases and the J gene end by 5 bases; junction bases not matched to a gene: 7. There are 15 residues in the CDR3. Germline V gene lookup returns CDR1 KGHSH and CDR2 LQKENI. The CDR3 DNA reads TGTGCCAGCTCACCAGAGACAGGGGCGGATGAGACCCAGTACTTC. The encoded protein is CASSPETGADETQYF.